Listed below are T cell receptor beta chains from one sample, sequenced in a study of T-cell memory formation after mild COVID-19. TCRdb itself ran the 5' RACE reads through MiXCR, one entry per CDR3 protein. The repertoire consists of tens of thousands of distinct CDR3 sequences, with about 14% occurring once and the leading ten covering 25% to 35%. The sample consisted of PBMCs or a T cell subset sorted from them (not recorded which). The receptors here all came from an adult woman who had mild COVID-19 (a few samples of this study predate the infection). Cell type and time point are not known. Both conserved end residues are part of each CDR3. A D gene is named only where the DNA matches it firmly. Where a row states a size, it is once, few, many or the class of an expanded clone; other rows omit it.

d_call j_call clone_size v_call cdr3_nt cdr3_aa
TRBD1 TRBJ2-5 - TRBV27 TGTGCCAGCAATCCGGGACAGGGGAGGAAGACCCAGTACTTC CASNPGQGRKTQYF
- TRBJ2-1 - TRBV7-9 TGTGCCAGCAGCATATACAGGGTGAGACTCAATGAGCAGTTCTTC CASSIYRVRLNEQFF
- TRBJ2-1 many TRBV12-3/TRBV12-4 TGTGCCAGCAGTCCGAGGACCTACAATGAGCAGTTCTTC CASSPRTYNEQFF
TRBD1 TRBJ2-3 - TRBV6-5 TGTGCCAGCGGGACAGTGGACACAGATACGCAGTATTTT CASGTVDTDTQYF
- TRBJ1-2 - TRBV7-9 TGTGCCAGCAGCTTAGACTGGCAGGAAACTAACTATGGCTACACCTTC CASSLDWQETNYGYTF
TRBD2 TRBJ2-3 - TRBV29-1 TGCAGCGTGGGGCGGGGGTACACAGATACGCAGTATTTT CSVGRGYTDTQYF
- TRBJ2-2 - TRBV4-1 TGCGCCAGCAGCCAAGATCCTGGGGGGTCCGGGGAGCTGTTTTTT CASSQDPGGSGELFF
- TRBJ1-1 few TRBV19 TGTGCCAGTAGTACACGGTCGGGATGGGGCAACGAAGCTTTCTTT CASSTRSGWGNEAFF
TRBD1 TRBJ2-1 few TRBV6-6 TGTGCCAGCAGTTACTCCACAGGGGATTTCTCCTACAATGAGCAGTTCTTC CASSYSTGDFSYNEQFF
- TRBJ1-1 - TRBV12-3/TRBV12-4 TGTGCCAGCAGTCCACCGGGCACTCTGAACACTGAAGCTTTCTTT CASSPPGTLNTEAFF
- TRBJ1-2 few TRBV7-9 TGTGCCAGCAGCTTGACCGAGTCTTCTGGCTACACCTTC CASSLTESSGYTF
- TRBJ2-2 once TRBV7-8 TGTGCCAGCAGCATCAGGAGATACGGGGAGCTGTATTTT CASSIRRYGELYF
- TRBJ2-7 many TRBV7-9 TGTGCCAGCATCACCAGGGACTCTCAAGGGGAGCAGTACTTC CASITRDSQGEQYF
TRBD2 TRBJ2-1 few TRBV7-9 TGTGCCAGCAGCTATCAGACTAGCGGGAGGAATGAGCAGTTCTTC CASSYQTSGRNEQFF
TRBD1 TRBJ2-6 few TRBV29-1 TGCAGCGTTGTTTGGACAGGGGATGCTGGGGCCAACGTCCTGACTTTC CSVVWTGDAGANVLTF
- TRBJ1-6 - TRBV7-6 TGTGCCAGCAGCCCTGGGACTCTCGACGCAAATTCACCCCTCCACTTT CASSPGTLDANSPLHF
TRBD1 TRBJ1-1 - TRBV7-9 TGTGCCAGCAGCATGCTACAGGGGAACGCTTTCTTT CASSMLQGNAFF
- TRBJ2-5 few TRBV15 TGTGCCACCAGCGGCTACCGGGACTTCGAAGAGACCCAGTACTTC CATSGYRDFEETQYF
- TRBJ2-1 few TRBV5-1 TGCGCCAGCAGCTTTCCCAGGGAGGTCTACAATGAGCAGTTCTTC CASSFPREVYNEQFF
- TRBJ2-7 few TRBV30 TGTGCCTGGAGTGTAGGGAGTCTCGAGCAGTACTTC CAWSVGSLEQYF
- TRBJ2-7 few TRBV7-9 TGTGCCAGCAGCTTAGAATACGAGCAGTACTTC CASSLEYEQYF
- TRBJ2-7 few TRBV12-3/TRBV12-4 TGTGCCAGCAGCGCAACCTACTACGAGCAGTACTTC CASSATYYEQYF
- TRBJ2-1 few TRBV30 TGTGCCTGGAGTTCGTATGCTTATGAGCAGTTCTTC CAWSSYAYEQFF
- TRBJ1-2 - TRBV2 TGTGCCAGCAGTGTTAACAGCTACTATGGCTACACCTTC CASSVNSYYGYTF
- TRBJ2-1 few TRBV5-6 TGTGCCAGCAGCCCGGACTTGTACAATGAGCAGTTCTTC CASSPDLYNEQFF
TRBD1 TRBJ2-7 - TRBV12-3/TRBV12-4 TGTGCCAGCAGCTCCACGGGACAGGGAACCTACGAGCAGTACTTC CASSSTGQGTYEQYF
TRBD2 TRBJ2-1 - TRBV9 TGTGCCAGCGGGGCCGGGGGGAATGAGCAGTTCTTC CASGAGGNEQFF
- TRBJ2-7 few TRBV30 TGTGCCTCCAGGGGTGTTACGGACGACGAGCAGTACTTC CASRGVTDDEQYF
TRBD2 TRBJ2-7 few TRBV20-1 TGCAGTGCTAGCCGTAGCGGGAACCAGCCCTACGAGCAGTACTTC CSASRSGNQPYEQYF
- TRBJ2-2 few TRBV12-3/TRBV12-4 TGTGCCAGCAGTTATTCCGGTAACACCGGGGAGCTGTTTTTT CASSYSGNTGELFF
TRBD2 TRBJ2-3 few TRBV7-3 TGTGCCAGCAGCTTAATGGGACTAGCGGGAGGGAACACAGATACGCAGTATTTT CASSLMGLAGGNTDTQYF
TRBD1 TRBJ2-3 - TRBV6-5 TGTGCCAGCAGTTCCGGGACAGGGGAAATGAATACGCAGTATTTT CASSSGTGEMNTQYF
TRBD2 TRBJ2-2 few TRBV27 TGTGCCAGCAGTTTTAATCCTAGCGGGTTGGCCGGGGAGCTGTTTTTT CASSFNPSGLAGELFF
- TRBJ2-7 - TRBV29-1 TGCAGCGTTCAAGGACAGGAGGGGTCCTACGAGCAGTACTTC CSVQGQEGSYEQYF
- TRBJ1-4 few TRBV29-1 TGCAGCGTTGAAGAGACGACCCCGGGAGGGGAAAAACTGTTTTTT CSVEETTPGGEKLFF
TRBD2 TRBJ2-3 many TRBV9 TGTGCCAGCAGCGGACTTGCTAGCGGGAGTTCCTCAGATACGCAGTATTTT CASSGLASGSSSDTQYF
- TRBJ2-3 - TRBV5-1 TGCGCCACCTCCCCACGGCTAGCAAGCTACACAGATACGCAGTATTTT CATSPRLASYTDTQYF
TRBD2 TRBJ2-4 - TRBV6-5 TGTGCCAGCAGTTACGGGAGGGCGTCTAGTGGGAAAAACATTCAGTACTTC CASSYGRASSGKNIQYF
TRBD1 TRBJ1-1 few TRBV12-3/TRBV12-4 TGTGCCAGCAGTTTAGGTCCGCCGGGACAGGGGATCACTGAAGCTTTCTTT CASSLGPPGQGITEAFF
TRBD1 TRBJ2-7 few TRBV10-3 TGTGCCATCAGTGGGGGACAGAACTCCTACGAGCAGTACTTC CAISGGQNSYEQYF
TRBD2 TRBJ2-3 - TRBV7-2 TGTGCCAGCAGCTCTAGCGGGATGGGCACAGATACGCAGTATTTT CASSSSGMGTDTQYF
- TRBJ2-7 many TRBV27 TGTGCCAGCAGTTTTAACCCCAGATACGAGCAGTACTTC CASSFNPRYEQYF
TRBD2 TRBJ2-5 many TRBV5-1 TGCGCCAGCAGCTTGGGGGCTAGCGGGCCCTTGGAGACCCAGTACTTC CASSLGASGPLETQYF
TRBD1 TRBJ1-6 few TRBV12-3/TRBV12-4 TGTGCCAGCAGTCCCCAGACAGGGGGTGTGAGATCACCCCTCCACTTT CASSPQTGGVRSPLHF
TRBD1 TRBJ2-5 - TRBV24-1 TGTGCCACCGGGACAGGGCAAGAGACCCAGTACTTC CATGTGQETQYF
TRBD2 TRBJ2-3 - TRBV7-8 TGTGCCAGTATAAGACTAGCGGGAGAGTCAGATACGCAGTATTTT CASIRLAGESDTQYF
TRBD2 TRBJ2-7 few TRBV5-1 TGCGCCAGCAGCTTGGGGCAGCGGGAGTTGAACTACGAGCAGTACTTC CASSLGQRELNYEQYF
TRBD1 TRBJ2-7 few TRBV12-3/TRBV12-4 TGTGCCAGCAGTCCCTGGACAGGGGGCGCTCACGAGCAGTACTTC CASSPWTGGAHEQYF
TRBD2 TRBJ2-1 few TRBV3-1 TGTGCCAGCAGCCAATCGGACGCGGGAGTCGCGTACAATGAGCAGTTCTTC CASSQSDAGVAYNEQFF
TRBD1 TRBJ2-7 few TRBV13 TGTGCCAGCAGCCCCCGGACAGGGATGGACCCCCACGAGCAGTACTTC CASSPRTGMDPHEQYF
- TRBJ1-1 - TRBV3-1 TGTGCCAGCAGCCATCGGGACGGTTCGAACACTGAAGCTTTCTTT CASSHRDGSNTEAFF
- TRBJ1-6 few TRBV9 TGTGCCAGCAGCGTTGGGAACTATAATTCACCCCTCCACTTT CASSVGNYNSPLHF
- TRBJ2-7 many TRBV15 TGTGCCACCAGCAGAGATCGGACGGCTGGCTACGAGCAGTACTTC CATSRDRTAGYEQYF
- TRBJ1-1 - TRBV24-1 TGTGCCACCAGTTCCCGGGACCGGGCTGAAGCTTTCTTT CATSSRDRAEAFF
TRBD1 TRBJ1-2 - TRBV12-3/TRBV12-4 TGTGCCAGCAGACAGGGGGTTGGTCGCTATGGCTACACCTTC CASRQGVGRYGYTF
- TRBJ2-1 few TRBV12-3/TRBV12-4 TGTGCCAGCAGTTTCGGACAGCACTACAATGAGCAGTTCTTC CASSFGQHYNEQFF
TRBD2 TRBJ2-3 - TRBV5-1 TGCGCCAGCAGCTTTTTATACTCCGAGGAGGGAGGGAATACGCAGTATTTT CASSFLYSEEGGNTQYF
- TRBJ2-3 few TRBV6-5 TGTGCCAGCAGTTACTCCAACGACGGGGTGATCCAAGATACGCAGTATTTT CASSYSNDGVIQDTQYF
- TRBJ2-1 many TRBV6-5 TGTGCCAGCAGTTATCCGGGTGAGCAGTTCTTC CASSYPGEQFF
- TRBJ1-2 - TRBV10-3 TGTGCCATCAGTGACATCGGGAACTATGGCTACACCTTC CAISDIGNYGYTF